Listed here is a single TCR beta chain. Its antigen is still unknown. Base qualities are not recorded, but no much larger clone differs from it by a single base. These data come from a study of blood T cell repertoires in COVID-19 (TCRdb year 2020). Background on the whole study: Samples from collaborators originated in the United States, Italy and Spain and spanned both the acute and convalescent phases of COVID-19. The samples were drawn from two sources: the first 160 participants of the ongoing ImmuneRACE study, and fewer than 1,500 subjects contributed by 6 global collaborators. The sample metadata nearly always contained a de-identified subject ID, COVID-19 status, age in years and sex. HLA class I and class II types, where available, came from metadata supplied by the sample provider rather than from assay-based typing. The repertoires were made available in a free public database intended to serve as a resource for research on the immune response to SARS-CoV-2. Subjects who had been exposed to COVID-19, were actively infected with it, or had recovered from it provided the deeply sampled blood TCRbeta repertoires that made up the dataset. The material from the prospective study consisted of cDNA or gDNA derived from T cells, B-cell-depleted T cells, or PBMCs.

TCRbeta CDR3 regions were amplified from genomic DNA by means of the immunoSEQ Assay, a bias-controlled multiplex PCR. The paper's data handling went like this. The number of nucleated cells in each sample was estimated from the amplification of reference gene primers within the assay. To quantify the absolute abundance of each unique TCRbeta CDR3 rearrangement, sequence reads were collapsed and filtered. Productive Simpson clonality was computed per sample as the square root of Simpson's diversity index over productive rearrangements. Here the immuneACCESS table is served through TCRdb, limited to in-frame sequences with V and J called. Missing clones are a known gap in these copies; in checked studies unresolved V genes cover under half, and the rest lacks a known reason. V and J calls and clone size follow that table, whereas D and trimming were derived from the DNA. In this sample the table shows more than 60,000 clones, roughly 85% of which occur a single time. About 17% of the sample belongs to the ten largest clones.

The CDR3, from cysteine to phenylalanine, totals 13 residues. The read is trimmed to its CDR3 DNA, 39 bases read in frame from base 1. Compared with germline, V lacks 6 bases and J lacks 6 bases; bases without a gene match: 7. CDR1 and CDR2 are read off the germline V gene as MNHEY and SVGAGI. Here is what the overall study found, with its caveats: Clinical and demographic metadata were provided uncurated, with the amount varying by source and participant.

Each collaborating institution followed its own protocols to collect whole blood in K2EDTA tubes. For TCRbeta analysis, collaborators shipped samples as frozen whole blood, isolated PBMCs, or DNA extracted from either of those sample types. Sequences were obtained from peripheral blood. The chain is encoded by TRBV6-5 joined to TRBJ1-2; 7 central nucleotides agree with TRBD1. The receptor was isolated from a human donor in a cohort sampled during active COVID-19. CDR3 sequence: CASSKDRVDGYTF. The bases are TGTGCCAGCAGCAAAGACAGGGTTGATGGCTACACCTTC.